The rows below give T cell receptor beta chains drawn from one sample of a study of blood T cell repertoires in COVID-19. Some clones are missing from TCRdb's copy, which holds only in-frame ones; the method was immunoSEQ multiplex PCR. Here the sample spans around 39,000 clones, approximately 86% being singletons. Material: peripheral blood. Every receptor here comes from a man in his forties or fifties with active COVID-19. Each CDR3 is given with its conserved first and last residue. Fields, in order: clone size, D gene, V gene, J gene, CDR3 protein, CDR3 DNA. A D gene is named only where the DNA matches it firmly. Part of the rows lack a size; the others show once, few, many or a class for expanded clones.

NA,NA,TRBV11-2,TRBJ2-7,CASSFLIGDYEQYF,TGTGCCAGCAGCTTTTTGATTGGAGATTACGAGCAGTACTTC
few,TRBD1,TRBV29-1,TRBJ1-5,CSVRSGQTNQPQHF,TGCAGCGTCCGATCGGGACAGACCAATCAGCCCCAGCATTTT
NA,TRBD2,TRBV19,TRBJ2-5,CASSISSGPWGETQYF,TGTGCCAGTAGTATTTCTAGCGGGCCATGGGGGGAGACCCAGTACTTC
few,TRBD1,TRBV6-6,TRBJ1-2,CASSPGTGVFYGYTF,TGTGCCAGCAGCCCCGGGACAGGGGTTTTTTATGGCTACACCTTC
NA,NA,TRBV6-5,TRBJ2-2,CASTRGPDGELFF,TGTGCCAGCACCAGGGGCCCCGACGGGGAGCTGTTTTTT
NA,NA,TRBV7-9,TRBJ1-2,CASSLGRTDGYTF,TGTGCCAGCAGCTTAGGGCGGACAGACGGCTACACCTTC
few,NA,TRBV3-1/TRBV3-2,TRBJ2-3,CASSPPDGRRTDTQYF,TGTGCCAGCAGCCCCCCCGACGGGAGACGCACAGATACGCAGTATTTT
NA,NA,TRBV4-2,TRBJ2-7,CASSQDGGSYEQYF,TGTGCCAGCAGCCAAGACGGCGGCTCCTACGAGCAGTACTTC
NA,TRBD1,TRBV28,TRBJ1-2,CASSTGQGVYGYTF,TGTGCCAGCAGTACCGGTCAGGGGGTCTATGGCTACACCTTC
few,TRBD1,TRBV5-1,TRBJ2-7,CASSLASGQGLYEQYF,TGCGCCAGCAGCTTGGCATCGGGACAGGGCTTATACGAGCAGTACTTC
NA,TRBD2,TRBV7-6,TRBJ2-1,CASSFTSGAYNEQFF,TGTGCCAGCAGCTTCACTAGCGGAGCTTACAATGAGCAGTTCTTC
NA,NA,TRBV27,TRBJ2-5,CASSYDSYQETQYF,TGTGCCAGCAGTTACGACAGCTACCAAGAGACCCAGTACTTC
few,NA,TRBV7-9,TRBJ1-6,CASSPAGSRNSPLHF,TGTGCCAGCAGCCCCGCTGGCAGCAGGAATTCACCCCTCCACTTT
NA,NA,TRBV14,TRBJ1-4,CASSQDLGLGEKLFF,TGTGCCAGCAGCCAAGATTTGGGGCTTGGTGAAAAACTGTTTTTT
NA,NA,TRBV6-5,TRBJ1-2,CASSYGGKLNGYTF,TGTGCCAGCAGTTACGGCGGCAAGCTGAATGGCTACACCTTC
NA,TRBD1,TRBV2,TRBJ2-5,CASGGTGQETQYF,TGTGCCAGCGGAGGGACAGGCCAAGAGACCCAGTACTTC
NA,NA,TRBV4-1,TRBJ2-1,CASSQEWTNYNEQFF,TGCGCCAGCAGCCAAGAATGGACAAACTACAATGAGCAGTTCTTC
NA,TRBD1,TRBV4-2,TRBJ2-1,CASSQAGTGPNEQFF,TGTGCCAGCAGCCAAGCCGGGACAGGGCCAAATGAGCAGTTCTTC
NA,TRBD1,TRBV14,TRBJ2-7,CASSQSPGQGIEQYF,TGTGCCAGCAGCCAGTCGCCGGGACAGGGGATCGAGCAGTACTTC
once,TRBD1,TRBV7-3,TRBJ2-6,CASSLAGGSGANVLTF,TGTGCCAGCAGCTTAGCAGGGGGATCTGGGGCCAACGTCCTGACTTTC
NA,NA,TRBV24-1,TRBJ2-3,CATSDSRRGDTQYF,TGTGCCACCAGTGATTCAAGACGGGGAGATACGCAGTATTTT
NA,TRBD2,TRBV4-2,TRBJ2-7,CASSLTSGRDEQYF,TGTGCCAGCAGCCTGACTAGCGGGAGGGACGAGCAGTACTTC
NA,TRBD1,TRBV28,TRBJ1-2,CASSLRTGYNGYTF,TGTGCCAGCAGTCTTAGGACAGGGTACAATGGCTACACCTTC
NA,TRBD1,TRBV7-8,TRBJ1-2,CASSLDPDRGRVDGYTF,TGTGCCAGCAGCTTAGACCCGGACAGGGGGCGCGTGGATGGCTACACCTTC
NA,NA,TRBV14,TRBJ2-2,CASSQDRIDTGELFF,TGTGCCAGCAGCCAAGATCGTATCGACACCGGGGAGCTGTTTTTT
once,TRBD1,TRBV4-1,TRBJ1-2,CASSQLTGVDGGYTF,TGCGCCAGCAGCCAACTTACAGGGGTGGATGGCGGCTACACCTTC
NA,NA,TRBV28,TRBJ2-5,CASSLISRGEFTETQYF,TGTGCCAGCAGTCTTATCTCACGCGGGGAGTTTACGGAGACCCAGTACTTC
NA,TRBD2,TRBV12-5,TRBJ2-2,CASGLAEGGTGELFF,TGTGCTAGTGGACTAGCGGAGGGAGGGACCGGGGAGCTGTTTTTT
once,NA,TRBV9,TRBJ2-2,CASSLRQSANTGELFF,TGTGCCAGCAGCCTAAGACAGAGCGCGAACACCGGGGAGCTGTTTTTT
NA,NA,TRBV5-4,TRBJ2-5,CASSRAAQETQYF,TGTGCCAGCAGCCGCGCGGCTCAAGAGACCCAGTACTTC
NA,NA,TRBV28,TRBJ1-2,CASSFGEGNYGYTF,TGTGCCAGCAGTTTTGGGGAGGGAAACTATGGCTACACCTTC
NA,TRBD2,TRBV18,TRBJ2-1,CASSPSGGSYNEQFF,TGTGCCAGCTCACCTTCGGGGGGGTCCTACAATGAGCAGTTCTTC
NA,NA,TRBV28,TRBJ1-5,CASFPDPDSRNQPQHF,TGTGCCAGCTTCCCCGACCCCGACAGTAGGAATCAGCCCCAGCATTTT
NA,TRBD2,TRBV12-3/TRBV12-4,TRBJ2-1,CASSLREEDEQFF,TGTGCCAGCAGTTTGCGGGAGGAAGATGAGCAGTTCTTC
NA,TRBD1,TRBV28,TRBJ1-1,CASRQGQGGTEAFF,TGTGCCAGCAGACAAGGACAGGGTGGAACTGAAGCTTTCTTT
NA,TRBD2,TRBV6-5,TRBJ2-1,CASKGLAETGNEQFF,TGTGCCAGCAAAGGACTAGCGGAGACTGGGAATGAGCAGTTCTTC
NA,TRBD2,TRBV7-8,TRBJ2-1,CASSLASDLAGEQFF,TGTGCCAGCAGCTTAGCGAGTGATCTAGCGGGGGAGCAGTTCTTC
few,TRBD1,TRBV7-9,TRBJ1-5,CASSPSTGSQPQHF,TGTGCCAGCAGCCCTTCGACAGGGAGCCAGCCCCAGCATTTT
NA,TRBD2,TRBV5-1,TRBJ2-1,CASRLAGDYNEQFF,TGCGCCAGCCGTCTAGCGGGAGATTACAATGAGCAGTTCTTC
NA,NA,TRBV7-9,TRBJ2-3,CASSLTGSTDTQYF,TGTGCCAGCAGCTTAACCGGTAGCACAGATACGCAGTATTTT
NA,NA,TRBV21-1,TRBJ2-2,CASSKGLSANTGELFF,TGTGCCAGCAGCAAAGGACTAAGTGCGAACACCGGGGAGCTGTTTTTT
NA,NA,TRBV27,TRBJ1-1,CASSFRGGNTEAFF,TGTGCCAGCAGTTTTAGGGGGGGGAACACTGAAGCTTTCTTT
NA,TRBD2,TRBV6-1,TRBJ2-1,CASSELGLASNEQFF,TGTGCCAGCAGTGAACTAGGACTAGCCTCCAATGAGCAGTTCTTC
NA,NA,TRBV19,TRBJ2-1,CASSIFSKNEQFF,TGTGCCAGTAGTATTTTTAGCAAAAATGAGCAGTTCTTC
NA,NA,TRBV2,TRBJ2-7,CASTPGLMSYEQYF,TGTGCCAGCACCCCGGGACTGATGTCCTACGAGCAGTACTTC
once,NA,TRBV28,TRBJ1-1,CASSSNQGGWNTEAFF,TGTGCCAGCAGCTCAAACCAGGGAGGGTGGAACACTGAAGCTTTCTTT
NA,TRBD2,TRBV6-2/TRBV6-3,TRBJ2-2,CASSSPGRGNTGELFF,TGTGCCAGCAGCTCCCCCGGGAGGGGGAACACCGGGGAGCTGTTTTTT
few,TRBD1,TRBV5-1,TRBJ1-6,CASSLETGEGNSPLHF,TGCGCCAGCAGCCTGGAGACAGGGGAAGGGAATTCACCCCTCCACTTT
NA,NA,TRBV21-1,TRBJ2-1,CASSHHRLAVIYNEQFF,TGTGCCAGCAGCCACCACCGACTAGCGGTAATATACAATGAGCAGTTCTTC
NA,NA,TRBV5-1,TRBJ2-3,CASSLAGVTDTQYF,TGCGCCAGCAGCTTGGCCGGGGTCACAGATACGCAGTATTTT
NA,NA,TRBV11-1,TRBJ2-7,CASSLTGLSYEQYF,TGTGCCAGCAGCTTAACAGGTCTCTCCTACGAGCAGTACTTC
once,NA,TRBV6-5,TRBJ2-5,CASSLQGLGQETQYF,TGTGCCAGCAGTCTGCAGGGGTTGGGACAAGAGACCCAGTACTTC
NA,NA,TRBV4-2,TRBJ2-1,CASSQIFRGDNEQFF,TGTGCCAGCAGCCAAATATTCAGGGGGGACAATGAGCAGTTCTTC
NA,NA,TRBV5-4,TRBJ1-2,CASSPGQLGGPHGYTF,TGTGCCAGCAGCCCCGGACAATTAGGGGGACCTCATGGCTACACCTTC
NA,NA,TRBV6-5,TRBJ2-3,CASTRSPDTDTQYF,TGTGCCAGCACCCGGTCCCCTGACACAGATACGCAGTATTTT